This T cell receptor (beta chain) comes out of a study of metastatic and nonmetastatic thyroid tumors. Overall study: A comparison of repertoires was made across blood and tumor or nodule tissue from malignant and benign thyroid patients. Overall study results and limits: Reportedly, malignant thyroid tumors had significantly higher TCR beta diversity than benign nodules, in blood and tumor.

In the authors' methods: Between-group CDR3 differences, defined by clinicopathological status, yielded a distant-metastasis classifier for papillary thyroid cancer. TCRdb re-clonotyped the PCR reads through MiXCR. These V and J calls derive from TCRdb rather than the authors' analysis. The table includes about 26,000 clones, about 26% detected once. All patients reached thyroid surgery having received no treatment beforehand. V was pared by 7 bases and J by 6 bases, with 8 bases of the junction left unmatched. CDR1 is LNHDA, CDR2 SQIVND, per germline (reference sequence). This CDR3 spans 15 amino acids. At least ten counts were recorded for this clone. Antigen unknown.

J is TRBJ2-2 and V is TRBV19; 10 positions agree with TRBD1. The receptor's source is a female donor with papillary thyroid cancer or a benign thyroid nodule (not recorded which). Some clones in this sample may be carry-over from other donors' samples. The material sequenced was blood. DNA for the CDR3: TGTGCCAGTAAAGTCGGGACAGGGGTTTCCGGGGAGCTGTTTTTT. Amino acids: CASKVGTGVSGELFF.